This T cell receptor (beta chain) was sequenced in a study of blood T cell repertoires in COVID-19. Study-level background: The cDNA or gDNA used as material had been derived from T cells, B-cell-depleted T cells, or PBMCs.

V was pared by 5 bases and J by 7 bases, with 17 bases of the junction left unmatched. The length of the CDR3 is 16 residues. CDR1 SGHTA and CDR2 FQGNSA come from the germline V gene. Measured with immunoSEQ multiplex PCR; TCRdb has only the in-frame clones, and not every one. The table lists around 200,000 clones, around 90% of them singletons, with approximately 6.7% in the top ten. The sample consisted of peripheral blood. The chain joins TRBV7-2 to TRBJ2-7; 7 nucleotides agree with TRBD2. The TCR comes from a man aged 35 to 55 with acute or convalescent COVID-19. CDR3 amino acids: CASSTPRLASLGEQYF. The CDR3 DNA reads as TGTGCCAGCAGCACACCTAGACTAGCCTCCCTGGGGGAGCAGTACTTC.